Listed below are T cell receptor beta chains from one sample, sequenced in a study of T cells in Graves' hyperthyroidism and ophthalmopathy. TCRdb reprocessed the multiplex PCR reads via MiXCR and lists one record per CDR3 protein. This table has around 300,000 distinct CDR3 sequences, around 22% appearing once. The sequenced sample consisted of blood. The receptors originated from a man aged 30 to 45 with Graves' ophthalmopathy. Each CDR3 is given with its conserved first and last residue. The D gene is left open where the match is weak. Size tells how often a clone was seen (once, few, many) or the class of an expanded clone, and some rows leave it out.

NA,TRBJ1-1,TRBV3-1,many,CASSRQNTEAFF,TGTGCCAGCAGCCGTCAGAACACTGAAGCTTTCTTT
TRBD1,TRBJ1-1,TRBV28,many,CASRYRGNTEAFF,TGTGCCAGCCGATACAGGGGGAACACTGAAGCTTTCTTT
TRBD1,TRBJ1-5,TRBV6-1,NA,CASKAGTGNQPQHF,TGTGCCAGCAAGGCCGGGACAGGGAATCAGCCCCAGCATTTT
TRBD1,TRBJ2-1,TRBV12-5,few,CASGLGQGAGEQFF,TGTGCTAGTGGTTTGGGACAGGGGGCAGGTGAGCAGTTCTTC
NA,TRBJ1-1,TRBV11-1,many,CASSRMNTEAFF,TGTGCCAGCAGCCGAATGAACACTGAAGCTTTCTTT
TRBD2,TRBJ2-1,TRBV2,NA,CASSEDSGKGLDQFF,TGTGCCAGCAGTGAGGATAGCGGGAAGGGTCTGGATCAGTTCTTC
NA,TRBJ1-1,TRBV30,many,CAWSAMRDTEAFF,TGTGCCTGGAGCGCGATGAGGGACACTGAAGCTTTCTTT
NA,TRBJ2-2,TRBV6-2/TRBV6-3,NA,CASSYSFQVTANTGELFF,TGTGCCAGCAGTTACTCGTTTCAGGTGACAGCTAACACCGGGGAGCTGTTTTTT
NA,TRBJ2-6,TRBV9,NA,CASSPRYSGANVLTF,TGTGCCAGCAGCCCCCGATACTCTGGGGCCAACGTCCTGACTTTC
TRBD2,TRBJ2-6,TRBV7-6,NA,CASSYTSGRGGANVLTF,TGTGCCAGCAGTTATACTAGCGGGAGAGGGGGGGCCAACGTCCTGACTTTC
TRBD2,TRBJ2-7,TRBV2,many,CASSESRTSGSYEQYF,TGTGCCAGCAGTGAGAGCCGGACTAGCGGGAGTTACGAGCAGTACTTC
NA,TRBJ2-3,TRBV11-2,many,CASSFLLDPTDTQYF,TGTGCCAGCAGCTTCCTACTAGACCCCACAGATACGCAGTATTTT
TRBD2,TRBJ2-5,TRBV28,few,CASSPLSGGPCQETQYF,TGTGCCAGCAGTCCCCTCTCGGGAGGGCCATGTCAAGAGACCCAGTACTTC
NA,TRBJ2-3,TRBV24-1,many,CATSDPGTVTDTQYF,TGTGCCACCAGTGATCCTGGGACGGTCACAGATACGCAGTATTTT
TRBD2,TRBJ2-7,TRBV5-1,few,CASSWTSGRTPSSYEQYF,TGCGCCAGCAGCTGGACTAGCGGGAGAACTCCGAGCTCCTACGAGCAGTACTTC
NA,TRBJ1-1,TRBV2,NA,CASSEERARGEAFF,TGTGCCAGCAGTGAAGAACGAGCAAGGGGGGAAGCTTTCTTT
NA,TRBJ2-2,TRBV7-3,NA,CASSPRDRGGELFF,TGTGCCAGCAGCCCCCGGGACCGGGGCGGGGAGCTGTTTTTT
TRBD2,TRBJ2-1,TRBV28,few,CASSYSGTSGEQFF,TGTGCCAGCAGTTATTCCGGGACTAGCGGTGAGCAGTTCTTC
NA,TRBJ2-7,TRBV7-2,NA,CASSLNRYEQYF,TGTGCCAGCAGCTTAAATCGGTACGAGCAGTACTTC
NA,TRBJ1-6,TRBV27,NA,CASSSPNSPLHF,TGTGCCAGCAGTTCTCCAAATTCACCCCTCCACTTT
TRBD1,TRBJ1-2,TRBV2,many,CASRGDRIYGYTF,TGTGCCAGCAGGGGGGACAGGATCTATGGCTACACCTTC
NA,TRBJ2-1,TRBV7-2,many,CASSVQLPRGGNEQFF,TGTGCCAGCTCGGTTCAGCTCCCAAGGGGGGGCAATGAGCAGTTCTTC
NA,TRBJ2-2,TRBV24-1,NA,CATSDVTGTGELFF,TGTGCCACCAGTGATGTTACGGGGACCGGGGAGCTGTTTTTT
TRBD2,TRBJ2-2,TRBV5-1,NA,CASSFSGVANTGELFF,TGCGCCAGCAGCTTCAGCGGGGTCGCGAACACCGGGGAGCTGTTTTTT
NA,TRBJ2-4,TRBV5-1,few,CASSLGAGTRAKNIQYF,TGCGCCAGCAGCTTGGGGGCTGGAACGAGGGCCAAAAACATTCAGTACTTC
TRBD1,TRBJ1-1,TRBV5-1,few,CASSFRDRATEAFF,TGCGCCAGCAGCTTCCGGGACAGGGCCACTGAAGCTTTCTTT
TRBD2,TRBJ2-1,TRBV2,many,CASSPKTSGNYNEQFF,TGTGCCAGCAGCCCCAAGACTAGCGGGAACTACAATGAGCAGTTCTTC
NA,TRBJ1-6,TRBV2,NA,CASSFLGGHSSPLHF,TGTGCCAGCAGTTTCCTTGGGGGGCACAGTTCACCCCTCCACTTT
NA,TRBJ2-3,TRBV30,many,CAWRGTFTDTQYF,TGTGCCTGGAGAGGGACTTTCACAGATACGCAGTATTTT
NA,TRBJ2-6,TRBV20-1,NA,CSASLGPYVLTF,TGCAGTGCTTCCCTGGGCCCTTACGTCCTGACTTTC
TRBD1,TRBJ1-4,TRBV7-2,few,CASSANSGGLLEKLFF,TGTGCCAGCAGCGCGAATTCAGGGGGCCTTCTTGAAAAACTGTTTTTT
TRBD2,TRBJ2-1,TRBV20-1,NA,CSASPGWAGVGRNEQFF,TGCAGTGCTAGCCCTGGTTGGGCGGGAGTAGGGCGCAATGAGCAGTTCTTC
TRBD2,TRBJ2-1,TRBV30,many,CAWSVDGLAGGDEQFF,TGTGCCTGGAGTGTAGATGGACTAGCGGGAGGTGATGAGCAGTTCTTC
TRBD2,TRBJ2-1,TRBV12-3/TRBV12-4,NA,CASSTIGTSGRRGEAEQFF,TGTGCCAGCAGTACGATCGGGACTAGCGGGAGAAGAGGGGAGGCCGAGCAGTTCTTC
NA,TRBJ2-2,TRBV20-1,NA,CSARDQSSAGELFF,TGCAGTGCTAGAGATCAATCTTCCGCCGGGGAGCTGTTTTTT
TRBD2,TRBJ2-7,TRBV27,once,CASSLLGTSGTSYEQYF,TGTGCCAGCAGTTTATTGGGGACTAGCGGGACTTCGTACGAGCAGTACTTC
NA,TRBJ1-5,TRBV3-1,many,CASSQGNRLNQPQHF,TGTGCCAGCAGCCAAGGAAACAGGCTCAATCAGCCCCAGCATTTT
TRBD2,TRBJ2-1,TRBV19,NA,CASTAYSGSSYNEQFF,TGTGCCAGTACCGCCTATAGCGGGAGCTCCTACAATGAGCAGTTCTTC
NA,TRBJ1-2,TRBV12-3/TRBV12-4,NA,CASSLEEGRGYGYTF,TGTGCCAGCAGTTTAGAAGAGGGACGGGGCTATGGCTACACCTTC
TRBD1,TRBJ2-1,TRBV11-2,many,CASSFTTGAANEQFF,TGTGCCAGCAGCTTTACGACAGGGGCCGCCAATGAGCAGTTCTTC
NA,TRBJ2-5,TRBV20-1,NA,CSARVRGPGETQYF,TGCAGTGCTAGAGTTCGAGGGCCGGGAGAGACCCAGTACTTC
NA,TRBJ1-6,TRBV2,few,CASSGSGGVYNSPLHF,TGTGCCAGCAGTGGGTCGGGAGGAGTCTATAATTCACCCCTCCACTTT
NA,TRBJ2-2,TRBV27,few,CATSDRPNTGELFF,TGTGCCACAAGTGACAGGCCCAACACCGGGGAGCTGTTTTTT
TRBD2,TRBJ2-1,TRBV19,NA,CASSTPSSGGSYNEQFF,TGTGCCAGTAGTACCCCCTCTAGCGGAGGCTCCTACAATGAGCAGTTCTTC